The source of this TCR beta chain is a study of cytomegalovirus exposure and HLA in healthy donors. The study, taken as a whole, reports: As a later analysis showed, several of the most significant clusters appeared to be linked to common viral pathogens.

With regard to this clone: Its specificity is unknown.

Vbeta (60) and Jbeta (13) primers were used in the PCR. Sequencing used immunoSEQ multiplex PCR; TCRdb keeps in-frame clones, though not all of them. The sample contains approximately 130,000 clones, roughly four fifths of which appear only once. The CDR3 runs 15 residues. Germline V lookup: CDR1 SGHRS, CDR2 YFSETQ. The ends were cut back, 0 bases at V and 0 bases at J, with 10 bases in the middle. V usage is TRBV5-1 and J usage is TRBJ2-7; D is uncertain. Source material: PBMCs. This clonotype was sampled from a woman aged 40-49 years in good health and CMV-seropositive. The DNA for the CDR3 is TGCGCCAGCAGCTTGGGTCACAGTTCCTCCTACGAGCAGTACTTC. Its protein product is CASSLGHSSSYEQYF.